This T cell receptor beta chain stems from a study of sequential checkpoint blockade in melanoma (dated by TCRdb to between 2017 and 2020). Looking at the study overall: Patients were randomized 1:1 to first-line nivolumab followed by ipilimumab (arm A) or ipilimumab followed by nivolumab (arm B). Maintenance nivolumab came after each of the two trial sequences. The paper as a whole reports these results and caveats: The model for predicting response that combines TCR metrics with mutation burden needs to be validated in larger, independent patient cohorts.

V is reduced by 1 base and J by 3 bases, leaving a spacing of 16 bases between them. Counted from cysteine to phenylalanine, this CDR3 has 16 amino acids. Just CDR3 DNA is preserved here, 48 bases in frame from base 1. The germline V gene provides CDR1 SGDLS and CDR2 YYNGEE. Reading the label with the study, this specimen's treatment or condition is: randomized to nivolumab then ipilimumab (arm A) or the reverse (arm B). None of the patients in the trial had previously been given DNA-damaging chemotherapy. Thawed PBMCs were sorted on a FACS Aria II flow cytometer to isolate live CD3+CD8+ cells negative for CD19 and CD56. CheckMate 064, a randomized, open-label phase II trial of sequential checkpoint blockade, was the source of the samples, all of which came from patients with melanoma. Peripheral blood mononuclear cells were collected by leukapheresis, purified using Ficoll-Paque, and frozen in human serum containing 10% DMSO. Immediately after sorting, the purity of sorted blood CD3+CD8+ cells was verified to be >95%, after which DNA was extracted.

TCRbeta CDR3 regions were immunosequenced from genomic DNA with the immunoSEQ Assay. Before high-throughput sequencing, the genomic DNA was amplified using bias-controlled multiplex PCR. The paper's processing steps were these. To quantify the absolute abundance of each unique TCRbeta CDR3 region, the sequences were collapsed and filtered. Clonality, defined as 1 minus Pielou's evenness, was calculated using productive rearrangements only. A previously published method was used to identify clones with significantly greater frequencies in on-treatment samples than in baseline samples. In TCRdb, the immuneACCESS table is reduced to in-frame sequences with V and J assigned. These tables do not hold every clone; where another copy was compared, an unresolved V gene accounts for under half, and the others remain unexplained. From that table come the V and J calls and clone size; the DNA was used to work out D and trimming. Within this sample are 13,000 or so clones, with less than 75% of them counted one time only. About 20% of the sample lies in the top ten.

This clone was seen only a few times. Its antigen is unknown. Base qualities were left out, and no much larger clone turns up one base away. Sequencing was performed on CD8+ T cells sorted from blood (inferred from file names), taken from a patient given nivolumab and ipilimumab in sequence. This TCR was recovered from a human donor with melanoma. The receptor chain draws on TRBV9 and TRBJ1-1, with the D gene too uncertain to name. Read as DNA, the sequence is TGTGCCAGCAGCGTAAAGGTGTCGGGGAAAGACACTGAAGCTTTCTTT. Its translation is CASSVKVSGKDTEAFF.